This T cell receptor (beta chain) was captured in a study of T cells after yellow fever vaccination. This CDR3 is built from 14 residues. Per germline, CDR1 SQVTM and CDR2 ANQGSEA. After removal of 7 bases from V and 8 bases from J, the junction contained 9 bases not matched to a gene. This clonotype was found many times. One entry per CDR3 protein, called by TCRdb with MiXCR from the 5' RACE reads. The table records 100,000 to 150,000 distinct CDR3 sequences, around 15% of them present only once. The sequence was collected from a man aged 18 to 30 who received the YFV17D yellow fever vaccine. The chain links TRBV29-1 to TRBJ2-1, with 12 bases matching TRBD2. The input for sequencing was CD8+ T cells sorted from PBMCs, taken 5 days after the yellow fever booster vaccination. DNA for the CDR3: TGCAGCGCAGGACTAGCGGGGCTCGGCGATGAGCAGTTCTTC. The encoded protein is CSAGLAGLGDEQFF.